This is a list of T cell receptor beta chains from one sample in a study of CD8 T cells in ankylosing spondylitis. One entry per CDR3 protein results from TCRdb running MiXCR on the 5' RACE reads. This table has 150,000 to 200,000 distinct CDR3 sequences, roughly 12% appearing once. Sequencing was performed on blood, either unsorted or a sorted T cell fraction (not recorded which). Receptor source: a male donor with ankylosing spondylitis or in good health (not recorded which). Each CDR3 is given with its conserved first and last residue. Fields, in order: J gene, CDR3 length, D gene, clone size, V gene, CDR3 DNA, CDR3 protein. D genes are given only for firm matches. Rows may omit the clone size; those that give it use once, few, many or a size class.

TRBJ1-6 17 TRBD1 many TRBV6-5 TGTGCCAGCAGTTACACCCATGGACAGGGAGGCAATTCACCCCTCCACTTT CASSYTHGQGGNSPLHF
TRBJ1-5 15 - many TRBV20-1 TGCAGTGCTAGTAGAACAACAGGTTCCAATCAGCCCCAGCATTTT CSASRTTGSNQPQHF
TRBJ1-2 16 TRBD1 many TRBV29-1 TGCAGCGTTGAAGGGGCCGGGACAGGGTTTCGGTATGGCTACACCTTC CSVEGAGTGFRYGYTF
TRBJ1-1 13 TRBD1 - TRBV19 TGTGCCAGTAGTACGACAGGGGACACTGAAGCTTTCTTT CASSTTGDTEAFF
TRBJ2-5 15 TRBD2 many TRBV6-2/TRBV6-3 TGTGCCAGCAGTTACCCCACTAGCGGGGGAGAGACCCAGTACTTC CASSYPTSGGETQYF
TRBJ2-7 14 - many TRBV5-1 TGCGCCAGCAGCTTTGGCCGGTCCTCCTACGAGCAGTACTTC CASSFGRSSYEQYF
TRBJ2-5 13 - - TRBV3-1 TGTGCCAGCAGCCGGGGGCCCCAAGAGACCCAGTACTTC CASSRGPQETQYF
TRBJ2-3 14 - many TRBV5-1 TGCGCCAGCAGCTTGTCTAAAGCACAAGATACGCAGTATTTT CASSLSKAQDTQYF
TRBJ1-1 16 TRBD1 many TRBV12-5 TGTGCTAGTGGTCCGGGACAGGGGAACATGAACACTGAAGCTTTCTTT CASGPGQGNMNTEAFF
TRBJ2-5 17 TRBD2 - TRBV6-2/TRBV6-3 TGTGCCAGCAGTTACCCCCGACTAGCGTTGGACCAAGAGACCCAGTACTTC CASSYPRLALDQETQYF
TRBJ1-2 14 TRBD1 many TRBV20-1 TGCAGTGCTAGAGACATACAGGGGAACTATGGCTACACCTTC CSARDIQGNYGYTF
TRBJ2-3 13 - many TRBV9 TGTGCCAGCAGCGTCCGCCTCACAGATACGCAGTATTTT CASSVRLTDTQYF
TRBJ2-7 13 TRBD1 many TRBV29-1 TGCAGCCCGGAGGACAGGTTATCCTACGAGCAGTACTTC CSPEDRLSYEQYF
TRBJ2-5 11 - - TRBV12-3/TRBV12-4 TGTGTCAGCAGTTTTAAAGAGACCCAGTACTTC CVSSFKETQYF
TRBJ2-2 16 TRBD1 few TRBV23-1 TGCGCCAGCAGCCAGGGACAGGGATGTTACCACGGGGAGCTGTTTTTT CASSQGQGCYHGELFF
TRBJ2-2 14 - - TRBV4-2 TGTGCCAGCGGCCTTGCCCTTGGCACCGGGGAGCTGTTTTTT CASGLALGTGELFF
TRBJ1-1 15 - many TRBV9 TGTGCCAGCAGCGTGGGCGACAGGTCGAACACTGAAGCTTTCTTT CASSVGDRSNTEAFF
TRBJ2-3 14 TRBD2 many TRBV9 TGTGCCAGCAGCGTAGAGACTAGCGGGGATACGCAGTATTTT CASSVETSGDTQYF
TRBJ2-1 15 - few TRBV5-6 TGTGCCAGCAGCTTGGCGGGGGCCTCCTACAATGAGCAGTTCTTC CASSLAGASYNEQFF
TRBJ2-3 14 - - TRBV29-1 TGCAGCGTTGAGAAGGCGGGGCTCACAGATACGCAGTATTTT CSVEKAGLTDTQYF
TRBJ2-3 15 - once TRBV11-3 TGTGCCAGCAGCTTAGGGGAGTGGGGCACAGATACGCAGTATTTT CASSLGEWGTDTQYF
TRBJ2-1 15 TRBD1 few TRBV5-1 TGCGCCAGCAGCTGGGGGACAGCCCGGGGATATGAGCAGTTCTTC CASSWGTARGYEQFF
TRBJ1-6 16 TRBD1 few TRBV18 TGTGCCAGCTCGCTACTCGATGACAGGGATGATTCACCCCTCCACTTT CASSLLDDRDDSPLHF
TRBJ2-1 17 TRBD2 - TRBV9 TGTGCCAGCAGCGGCGGGACTAGCGGGCTCCTGGGGGGTGAGCAGTTCTTC CASSGGTSGLLGGEQFF
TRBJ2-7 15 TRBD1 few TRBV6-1 TGTGCCAGCAGTCCGGACAGGGGGAGGACTTACGAGCAGTACTTC CASSPDRGRTYEQYF
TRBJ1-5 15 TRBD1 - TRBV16 TGTGCCAGCAGCCAATCTGGACAGGGTGATCAGCCCCAGCATTTT CASSQSGQGDQPQHF
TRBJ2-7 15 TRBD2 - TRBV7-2 TGTGCCAGCAGCCAGGGACTAGCGGGGTATGGAGAGCAGTACTTC CASSQGLAGYGEQYF